These 9 T cell receptor beta chains share one sample of origin, sequenced in a study of early T cells in non-severe SARS-CoV-2 infection (dated by TCRdb to the early 2020s). The library came from 5' RACE. The sequencer listed for this sample is NextSeq 500. TCRdb reanalyzed the raw reads on its own, using fastp at Q25 for trimming and MiXCR for clone calling, and kept in-frame beta chains. Each entry is one CDR3 protein sequence, shown with its most common DNA and genes. This sample lists around 33,000 distinct CDR3 sequences; 4.7% were detected once. Of the sample, roughly 7.7% falls within the top ten clones. Input material: whole blood. The receptors stem from an adult who was a healthcare worker with PCR-confirmed SARS-CoV-2 infection or an uninfected control (not recorded which).

There are many counts of this clonotype. The chain combines TRBV28 with TRBJ1-4, with D unresolved. Germline values: CDR1 MDHEN, CDR2 SYDVKM. The CDR3 has 17 amino acids. V shed 5 bases and J shed 0 bases, with 16 bases lying between them. The DNA of the CDR3 is TGTGCCAGCAGTCGCAGTCTAGACCCGACAACTAATGAAAAACTGTTTTTT. The encoded protein is CASSRSLDPTTNEKLFF. The full variable domain, in which reference TRBV28 and TRBJ1-4 provide the parts outside the CDR3, is DVKVTQSSRYLVKRTGEKVFLECVQDMDHENMFWYRQDPGLGLRLIYFSYDVKMKEKGDIPEGYSVSREKKERFSLILESASTNQTSMYLCASSRSLDPTTNEKLFFGSGTQLSVL.

There are many counts of this clonotype. This sequence joins TRBV7-2 and TRBJ1-1, with 8 nucleotides matching TRBD1. Germline V gene lookup returns CDR1 SGHTA and CDR2 FQGNSA. V gave up 6 bases and J gave up 6 bases; unmatched junction bases: 12. The CDR3 length is 15 residues. CDR3 DNA: TGTGCCAGCAGGCCTAAGGCGGCAGGGGGCCCTGAAGCTTTCTTT. Residues: CASRPKAAGGPEAFF.

CDR3 sequence (DNA): TGTGCCAGCAGTGATCTAGCGGGGACCGTCTCCGAGCAGTACTTC. It encodes CASSDLAGTVSEQYF. The chain employs TRBV2 and TRBJ2-7; 9 nucleotides agree with TRBD2. This CDR3 contains 15 residues. CDR1 is SNHLY and CDR2 is FYNNEI in the germline V gene. After removal of 3 bases from V and 6 bases from J, the junction contained 9 bases not matched to a gene. The full variable domain, in which reference TRBV2 and TRBJ2-7 provide the parts outside the CDR3, is EPEVTQTPSHQVTQMGQEVILRCVPISNHLYFYWYRQILGQKVEFLVSFYNNEISEKSEIFDDQFSVERPDGSNFTLKIRSTKLEDSAMYFCASSDLAGTVSEQYFGPGTRLTVT.

This clonotype was counted at least ten times. The chain employs TRBV3-1 and TRBJ1-5; D might be TRBD1 (5 bases). The V gene's germline CDR1 is LGHDT and CDR2 YNNKEL (reference sequence). V was pared by 0 bases and J by 3 bases, with 15 bases between. This CDR3 spans 17 amino acids. CDR3 region: CASSQDPGPNPNQPQHF. DNA for the CDR3: TGTGCCAGCAGCCAAGATCCGGGACCGAACCCCAATCAGCCCCAGCATTTT. Together with reference TRBV3-1 and TRBJ1-5, the CDR3 gives the full variable domain: DTAVSQTPKYLVTQMGNDKSIKCEQNLGHDTMYWYKQDSKKFLKIMFSYNNKELIINETVPNRFSPKSPDKAHLNLHINSLELGDSAVYFCASSQDPGPNPNQPQHFGDGTRLSIL.

The chain combines TRBV12-3 or TRBV12-4 with TRBJ1-3; 8 bases are a match to TRBD1. V lost 6 bases and J lost 4; bases outside the gene matches: 8. This CDR3 comprises 15 residues. CDR3: CASSRTGGGGNTIYF. The CDR3, as DNA: TGTGCCAGCAGCCGTACAGGGGGTGGAGGAAACACCATATATTTT.

This clonotype was detected ten times or more. This sequence joins TRBV28 and TRBJ1-6; D ambiguous. The CDR3 consists of 15 residues. Germline CDR1 is MDHEN and CDR2 is SYDVKM. Trimming stripped 5 bases from V and 4 bases from J, with 12 bases between. The CDR3 nucleotides read TGTGCCAGCAGTCCCCGAGCGGGGTATAATTCACCCCTCCACTTT. It is translated as CASSPRAGYNSPLHF.

This clonotype is categorized as large. The J gene is TRBJ1-2, the V gene TRBV28; tentatively, D is TRBD1 (5 bases). CDR3 size: 14 residues. V was clipped by 2 bases and J by 8 bases, with 15 bases between them. CDR1 and CDR2 from the germline V gene are MDHEN and SYDVKM. CDR3 protein: CASSLMPPGRGYTF. The CDR3 region has the DNA TGTGCCAGCAGTTTAATGCCCCCAGGGCGGGGCTACACCTTC.

The sample holds many counts of this clonotype. The chain links TRBV4-1 to TRBJ2-3; tentative D call: TRBD2 (6 bases). CDR1 and CDR2 from the germline V gene are MGHRA and YSYEKL. The CDR3 totals 17 residues. Trimming pared 6 bases from V and 0 bases from J, leaving 19 bases between. As DNA, the CDR3 is TGCGCCAGCAGTCCAAAGGATCGCGGGACTAGCACAGATACGCAGTATTTT. This sequence encodes CASSPKDRGTSTDTQYF.

This clonotype has at least ten counts. The chain couples TRBV30 to TRBJ1-2; possible D gene TRBD1, 6 bases. CDR3 length equals 16 residues. The germline V and J ends were trimmed by 2 bases and 0 bases, with 16 bases remaining between them. Germline-derived CDR1 and CDR2 are GTSNPN and SVGIG (reference sequence). The CDR3 here is CAWSRDILDSNYGYTF. CDR3 DNA: TGTGCCTGGAGTCGGGACATTTTGGATTCTAACTATGGCTACACCTTC.